The clone carrying this T cell receptor beta chain was found many times. The junction shows a germline mismatch at one end, possibly a read error. These data originate in a study of T cells of healthy individuals. Germline V gene lookup returns CDR1 SSHAT and CDR2 FNYEAQ (reference sequence). This CDR3 comprises 15 residues. TCRdb independently ran MiXCR on the 5' RACE reads; one entry per CDR3 protein. Here the sample spans about 82,000 distinct CDR3 sequences, roughly 5% being singletons. The sequence was collected from a female donor in good health. The V gene is TRBV7-7, the J gene TRBJ2-3, with D perhaps matching TRBD1 (6 bases). The CDR3 sequence: CASSLGGALTDTQYF. CDR3 DNA: TGTGCTAGCAGCTTAGGGGGAGCCCTCACAGATACGCAGTATTTT.